These T cell receptor beta chains were read from a single sample in a study of cytomegalovirus exposure and HLA in healthy donors. The protocol was immunoSEQ multiplex PCR, while the TCRdb copy is restricted to in-frame clones and leaves out a portion. The sample contains about 98,000 clones, around 80% of which appear only once. Sequenced material: PBMCs. The receptors here all came from a man aged 18 to 35 in good health and CMV-seropositive. CDR3s include the opening cysteine and the closing phenylalanine or tryptophan. Size values are once, few and many counts, or a class for expanded clones, and some rows have none.

>NA|TRBV29-1|TRBJ1-1
CSATANTEAFF
>NA|TRBV9|TRBJ2-2
CASSVGGAGTGELFF
>NA|TRBV27|TRBJ1-5
CASSLRRTGRQPQHF
>NA|TRBV7-6|TRBJ1-3
CASSSFMAGNGNTIYF
>NA|TRBV7-9|TRBJ1-6
CSSSLGSIPLHF
>NA|TRBV5-1|TRBJ2-4
CASRGGPGLPAKNIQYF
>NA|TRBV4-2|TRBJ2-7
CASSQATGFSYEQYF
>NA|TRBV30|TRBJ1-6
CAWAGTGGSPLHF
>NA|TRBV29-1|TRBJ2-3
CSVARDISTDTQYF
>once|TRBV7-7|TRBJ2-1
CASSLGPGRPNEQFF